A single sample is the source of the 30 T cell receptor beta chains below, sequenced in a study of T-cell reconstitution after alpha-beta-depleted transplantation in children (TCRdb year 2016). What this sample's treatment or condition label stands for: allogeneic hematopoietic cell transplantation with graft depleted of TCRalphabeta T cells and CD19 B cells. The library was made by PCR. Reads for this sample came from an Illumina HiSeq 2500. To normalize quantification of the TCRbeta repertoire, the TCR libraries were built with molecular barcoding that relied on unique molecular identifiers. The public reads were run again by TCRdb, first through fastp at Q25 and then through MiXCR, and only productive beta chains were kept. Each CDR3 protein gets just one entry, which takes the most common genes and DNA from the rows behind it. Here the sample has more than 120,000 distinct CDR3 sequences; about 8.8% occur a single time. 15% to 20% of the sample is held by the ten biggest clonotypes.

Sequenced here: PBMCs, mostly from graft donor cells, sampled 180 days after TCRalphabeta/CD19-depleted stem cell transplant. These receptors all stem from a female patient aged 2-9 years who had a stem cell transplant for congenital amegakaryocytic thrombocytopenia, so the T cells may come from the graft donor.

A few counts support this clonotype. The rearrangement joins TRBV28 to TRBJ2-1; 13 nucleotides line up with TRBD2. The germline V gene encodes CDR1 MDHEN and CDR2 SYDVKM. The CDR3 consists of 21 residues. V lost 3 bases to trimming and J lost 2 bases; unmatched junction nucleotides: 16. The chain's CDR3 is CASSLTTSGGFRRRPYNEQFF. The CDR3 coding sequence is TGTGCCAGCAGTTTGACGACTAGCGGGGGGTTCAGACGGAGACCCTACAATGAGCAGTTCTTC.

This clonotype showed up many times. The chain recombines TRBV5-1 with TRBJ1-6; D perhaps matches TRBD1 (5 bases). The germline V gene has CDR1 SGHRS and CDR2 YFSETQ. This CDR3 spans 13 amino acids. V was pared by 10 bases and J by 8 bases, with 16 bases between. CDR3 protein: CASRQLRDSPLHF. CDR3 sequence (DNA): TGCGCCTCCAGACAGCTGCGGGATTCACCCCTCCACTTT.

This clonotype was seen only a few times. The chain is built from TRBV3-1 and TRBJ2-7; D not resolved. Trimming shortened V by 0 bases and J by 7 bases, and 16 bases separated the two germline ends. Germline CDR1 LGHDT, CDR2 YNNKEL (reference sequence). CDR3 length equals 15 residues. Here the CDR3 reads CASSQDQTTIGEQYF. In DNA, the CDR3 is TGTGCCAGCAGCCAAGACCAAACTACCATAGGGGAGCAGTACTTC.

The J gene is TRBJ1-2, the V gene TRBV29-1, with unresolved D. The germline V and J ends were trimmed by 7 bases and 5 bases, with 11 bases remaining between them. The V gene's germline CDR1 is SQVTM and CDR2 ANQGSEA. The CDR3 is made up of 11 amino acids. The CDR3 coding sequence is TGCAGCGCCCGGACGGCGTATGGCTACACCTTC. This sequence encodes CSARTAYGYTF. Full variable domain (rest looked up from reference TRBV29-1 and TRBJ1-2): SAVISQKPSRDICQRGTSLTIQCQVDSQVTMMFWYRQQPGQSLTLIATANQGSEATYESGFVIDKFPISRPNLTFSTLTVSNMSPEDSSIYLCSARTAYGYTFGSGTRLTVV.

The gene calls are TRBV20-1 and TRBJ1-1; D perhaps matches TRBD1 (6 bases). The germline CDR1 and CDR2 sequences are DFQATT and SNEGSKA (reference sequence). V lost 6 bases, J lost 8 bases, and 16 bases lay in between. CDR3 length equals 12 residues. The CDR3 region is CSASRGNLEAFF. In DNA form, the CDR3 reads TGCAGTGCAAGCAGGGGTAATTTGGAAGCTTTCTTT.

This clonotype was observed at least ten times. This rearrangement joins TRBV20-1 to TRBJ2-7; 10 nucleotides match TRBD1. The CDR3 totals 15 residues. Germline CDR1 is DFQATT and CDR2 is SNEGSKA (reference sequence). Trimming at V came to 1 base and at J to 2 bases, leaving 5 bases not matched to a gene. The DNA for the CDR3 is TGCAGTGCTAGAGGGACAGGGGGAGGAACCTACGAGCAGTACTTC. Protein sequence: CSARGTGGGTYEQYF.

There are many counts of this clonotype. The CDR3 nucleotides read TGTGCCAGCTCACCAGGGGTTGAATCTAACTATGGCTACACCTTC. This gives the protein CASSPGVESNYGYTF. The rearrangement links TRBV18 to TRBJ1-2, with no clear D. The CDR3 loop spans 15 amino acids. Germline loops: CDR1 KGHSH, CDR2 LQKENI. Trimming took 2 bases from V and 0 from J, leaving 10 bases between them.

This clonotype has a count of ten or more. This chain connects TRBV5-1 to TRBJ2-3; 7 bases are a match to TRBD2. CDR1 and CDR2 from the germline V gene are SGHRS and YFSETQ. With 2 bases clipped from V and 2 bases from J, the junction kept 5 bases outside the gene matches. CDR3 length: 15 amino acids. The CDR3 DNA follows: TGCGCCAGCAGCTTCGCTAGCGGAAACACAGATACGCAGTATTTT. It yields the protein CASSFASGNTDTQYF.

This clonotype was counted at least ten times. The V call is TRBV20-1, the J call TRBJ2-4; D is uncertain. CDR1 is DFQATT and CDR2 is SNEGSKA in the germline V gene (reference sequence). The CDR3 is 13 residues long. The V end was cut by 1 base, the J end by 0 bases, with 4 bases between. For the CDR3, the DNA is TGCAGTGCTAGAGTAGTAGCCAAAAACATTCAGTACTTC. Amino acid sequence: CSARVVAKNIQYF.

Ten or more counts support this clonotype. The CDR3 region is CASSQDSASGKGYNEQFF. DNA for the CDR3: TGTGCCAGCAGCCAAGACTCGGCTAGCGGGAAGGGGTACAATGAGCAGTTCTTC. This sequence joins TRBV3-1 and TRBJ2-1, with 9 bases aligning to TRBD2. Per germline, CDR1 LGHDT and CDR2 YNNKEL (reference sequence). J gave up 4 bases and V 0 bases, and 10 bases lay outside the gene matches. CDR3 length: 18 amino acids.

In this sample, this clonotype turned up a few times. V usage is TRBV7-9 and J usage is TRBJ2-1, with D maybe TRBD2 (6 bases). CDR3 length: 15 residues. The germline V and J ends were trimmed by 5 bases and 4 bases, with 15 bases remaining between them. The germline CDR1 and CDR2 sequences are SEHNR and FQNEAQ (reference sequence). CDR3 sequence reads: CASSAGTLEYNEQFF. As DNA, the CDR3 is TGTGCCAGCAGCGCCGGGACTTTAGAATACAATGAGCAGTTCTTC.

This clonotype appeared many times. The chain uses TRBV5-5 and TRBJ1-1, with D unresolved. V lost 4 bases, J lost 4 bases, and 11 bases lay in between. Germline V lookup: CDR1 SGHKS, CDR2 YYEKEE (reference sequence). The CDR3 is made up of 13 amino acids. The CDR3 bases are TGTGCCAGCAGCCTGCAGGCGCTCACTGAAGCTTTCTTT. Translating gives CASSLQALTEAFF.

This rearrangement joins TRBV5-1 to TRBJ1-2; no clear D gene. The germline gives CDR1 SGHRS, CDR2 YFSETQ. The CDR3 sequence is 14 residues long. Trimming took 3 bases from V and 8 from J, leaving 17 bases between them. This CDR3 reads CASSWTPSLRGYTF. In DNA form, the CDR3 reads TGCGCCAGCAGCTGGACTCCAAGCCTTCGCGGCTACACCTTC. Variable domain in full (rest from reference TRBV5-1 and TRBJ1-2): KAGVTQTPRYLIKTRGQQVTLSCSPISGHRSVSWYQQTPGQGLQFLFEYFSETQRNKGNFPGRFSGRQFSNSRSEMNVSTLELGDSALYLCASSWTPSLRGYTFGSGTRLTVV.

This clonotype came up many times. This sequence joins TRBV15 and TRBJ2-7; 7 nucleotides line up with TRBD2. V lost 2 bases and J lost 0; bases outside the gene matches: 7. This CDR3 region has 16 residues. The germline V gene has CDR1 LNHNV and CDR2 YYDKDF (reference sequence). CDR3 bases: TGTGCCACCAGCAGATGGAGCGGGGCAGCCTCCTACGAGCAGTACTTC. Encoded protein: CATSRWSGAASYEQYF.

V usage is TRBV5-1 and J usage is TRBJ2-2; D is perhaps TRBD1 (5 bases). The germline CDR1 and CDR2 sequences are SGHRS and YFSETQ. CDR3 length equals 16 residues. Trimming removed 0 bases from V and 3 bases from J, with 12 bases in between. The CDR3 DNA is TGCGCCAGCAGCTTGGGGCAGGGTCTTCACACCGGGGAGCTGTTTTTT. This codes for CASSLGQGLHTGELFF. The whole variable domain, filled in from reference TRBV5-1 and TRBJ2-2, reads KAGVTQTPRYLIKTRGQQVTLSCSPISGHRSVSWYQQTPGQGLQFLFEYFSETQRNKGNFPGRFSGRQFSNSRSEMNVSTLELGDSALYLCASSLGQGLHTGELFFGEGSRLTVL.

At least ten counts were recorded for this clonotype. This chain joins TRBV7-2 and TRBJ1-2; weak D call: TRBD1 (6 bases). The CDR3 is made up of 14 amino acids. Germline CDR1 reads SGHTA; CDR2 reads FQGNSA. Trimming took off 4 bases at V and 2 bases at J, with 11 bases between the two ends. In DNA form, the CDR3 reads TGTGCCAGCAGCTCCAAGACAGGCAACTATGGCTACACCTTC. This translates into CASSSKTGNYGYTF.

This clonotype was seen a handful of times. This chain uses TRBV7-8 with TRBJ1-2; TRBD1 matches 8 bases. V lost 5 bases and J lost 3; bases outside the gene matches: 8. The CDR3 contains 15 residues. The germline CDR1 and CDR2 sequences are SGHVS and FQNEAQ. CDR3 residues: CASSPLDRGHYGYTF. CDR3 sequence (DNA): TGTGCCAGCAGCCCTCTCGACAGGGGCCACTATGGCTACACCTTC.

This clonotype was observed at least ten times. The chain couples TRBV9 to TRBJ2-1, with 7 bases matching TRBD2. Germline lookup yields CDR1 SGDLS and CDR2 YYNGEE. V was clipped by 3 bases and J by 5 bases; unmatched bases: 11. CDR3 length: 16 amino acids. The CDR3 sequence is CASSERLAGVDNEQFF. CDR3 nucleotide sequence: TGTGCCAGCAGCGAGAGGTTGGCGGGAGTCGACAATGAGCAGTTCTTC.

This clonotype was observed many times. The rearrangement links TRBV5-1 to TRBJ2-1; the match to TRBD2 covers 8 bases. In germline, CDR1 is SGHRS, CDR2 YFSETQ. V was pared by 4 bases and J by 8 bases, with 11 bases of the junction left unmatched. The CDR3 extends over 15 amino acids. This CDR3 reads CASSPRGGRWDEQFF. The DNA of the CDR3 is TGCGCCAGCAGCCCCCGGGGGGGCCGTTGGGATGAGCAGTTCTTC.

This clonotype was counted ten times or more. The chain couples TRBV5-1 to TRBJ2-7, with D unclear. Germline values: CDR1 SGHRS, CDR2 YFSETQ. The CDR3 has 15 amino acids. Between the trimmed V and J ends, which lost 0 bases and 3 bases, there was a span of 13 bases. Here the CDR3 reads CASSLGLTPLYEQYF. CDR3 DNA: TGCGCCAGCAGCTTGGGCCTCACCCCCCTCTACGAGCAGTACTTC.

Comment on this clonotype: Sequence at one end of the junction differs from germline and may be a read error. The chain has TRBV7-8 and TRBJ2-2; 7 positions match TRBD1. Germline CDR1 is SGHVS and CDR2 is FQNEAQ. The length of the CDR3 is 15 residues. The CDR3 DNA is TGTGCCAGCCGCTTAGGGACAGCGAACACCGGGGAGCTGTTTTTT. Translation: CASRLGTANTGELFF.

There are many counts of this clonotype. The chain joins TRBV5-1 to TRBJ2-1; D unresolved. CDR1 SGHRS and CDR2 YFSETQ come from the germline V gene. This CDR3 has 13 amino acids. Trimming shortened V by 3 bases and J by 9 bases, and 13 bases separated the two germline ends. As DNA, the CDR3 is TGCGCCAGCAGCTCCCTAAACCATGGTGAGCAGTTCTTC. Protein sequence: CASSSLNHGEQFF. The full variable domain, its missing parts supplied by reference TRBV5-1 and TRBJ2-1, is KAGVTQTPRYLIKTRGQQVTLSCSPISGHRSVSWYQQTPGQGLQFLFEYFSETQRNKGNFPGRFSGRQFSNSRSEMNVSTLELGDSALYLCASSSLNHGEQFFGPGTRLTVL.

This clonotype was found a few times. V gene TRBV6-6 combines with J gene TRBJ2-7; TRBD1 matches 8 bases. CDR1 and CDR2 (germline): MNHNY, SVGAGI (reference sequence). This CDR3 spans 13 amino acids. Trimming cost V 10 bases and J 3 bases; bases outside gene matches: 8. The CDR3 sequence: CAIKRTGYYEQYF. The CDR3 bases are TGTGCCATAAAAAGGACAGGGTACTACGAGCAGTACTTC.

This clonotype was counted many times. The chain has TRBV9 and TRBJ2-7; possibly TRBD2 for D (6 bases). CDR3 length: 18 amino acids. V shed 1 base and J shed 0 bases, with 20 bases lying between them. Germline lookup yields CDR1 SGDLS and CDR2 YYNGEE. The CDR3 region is CASSVSAGSLAYSYEQYF. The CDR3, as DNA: TGTGCCAGCAGCGTATCTGCGGGAAGCTTGGCGTACTCCTACGAGCAGTACTTC.

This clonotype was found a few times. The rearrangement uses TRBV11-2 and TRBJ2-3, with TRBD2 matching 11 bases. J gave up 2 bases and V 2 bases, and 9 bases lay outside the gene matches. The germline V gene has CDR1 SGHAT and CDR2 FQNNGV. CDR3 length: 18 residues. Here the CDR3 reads CASSLWGGLAESTDTQYF. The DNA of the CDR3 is TGTGCCAGCAGCTTATGGGGGGGACTAGCGGAATCCACAGATACGCAGTATTTT.

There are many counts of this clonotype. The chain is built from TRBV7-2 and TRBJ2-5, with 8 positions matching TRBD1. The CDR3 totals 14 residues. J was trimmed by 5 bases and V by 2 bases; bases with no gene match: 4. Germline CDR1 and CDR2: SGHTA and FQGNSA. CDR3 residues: CASSLHGQGETQYF. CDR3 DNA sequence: TGTGCCAGCAGCTTACACGGACAGGGTGAGACCCAGTACTTC.

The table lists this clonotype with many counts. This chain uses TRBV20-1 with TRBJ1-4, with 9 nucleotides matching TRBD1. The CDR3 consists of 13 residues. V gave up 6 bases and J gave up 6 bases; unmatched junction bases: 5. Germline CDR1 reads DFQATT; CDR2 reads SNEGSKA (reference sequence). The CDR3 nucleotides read TGCAGTGCAAGGGACAGGGTGGATGAAAAACTGTTTTTT. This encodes CSARDRVDEKLFF.

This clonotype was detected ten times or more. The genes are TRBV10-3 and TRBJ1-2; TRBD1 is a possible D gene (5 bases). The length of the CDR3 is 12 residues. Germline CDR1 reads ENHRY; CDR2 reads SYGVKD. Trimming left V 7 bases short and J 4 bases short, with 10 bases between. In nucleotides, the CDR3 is TGTGCCATCAATTCCGGGGGCTATGGCTACACCTTC. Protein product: CAINSGGYGYTF.

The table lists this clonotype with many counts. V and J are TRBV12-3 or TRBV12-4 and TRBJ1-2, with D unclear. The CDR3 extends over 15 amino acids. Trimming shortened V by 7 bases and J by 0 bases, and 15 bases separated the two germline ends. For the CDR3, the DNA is TGTGCCAGCATATGGTCGGTAGCACCTAACTATGGCTACACCTTC. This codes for CASIWSVAPNYGYTF.

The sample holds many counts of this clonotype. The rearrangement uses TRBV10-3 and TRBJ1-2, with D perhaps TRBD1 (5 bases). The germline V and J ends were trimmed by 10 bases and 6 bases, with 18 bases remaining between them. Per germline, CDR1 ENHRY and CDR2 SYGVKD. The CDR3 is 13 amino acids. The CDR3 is CATWDRGTDGYTF. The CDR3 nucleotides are TGTGCCACCTGGGACCGGGGTACGGATGGCTACACCTTC.